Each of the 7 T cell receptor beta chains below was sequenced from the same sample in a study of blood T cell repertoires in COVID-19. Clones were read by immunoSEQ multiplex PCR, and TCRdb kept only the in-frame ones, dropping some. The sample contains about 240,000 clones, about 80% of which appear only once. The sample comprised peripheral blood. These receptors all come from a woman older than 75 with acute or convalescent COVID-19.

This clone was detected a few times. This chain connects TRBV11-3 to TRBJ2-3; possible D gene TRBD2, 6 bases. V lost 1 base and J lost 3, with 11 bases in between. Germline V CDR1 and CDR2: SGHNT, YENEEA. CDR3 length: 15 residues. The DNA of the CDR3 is TGTGCCAGCAGCTTAGTCGCTGGAGGGACAGATACGCAGTATTTT. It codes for CASSLVAGGTDTQYF.

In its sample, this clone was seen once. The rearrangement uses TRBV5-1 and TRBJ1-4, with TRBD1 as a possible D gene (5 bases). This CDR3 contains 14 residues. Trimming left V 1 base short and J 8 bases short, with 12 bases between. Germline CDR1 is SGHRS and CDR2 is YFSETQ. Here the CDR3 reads CASSLNFQGEKLFF. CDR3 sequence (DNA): TGCGCCAGCAGCTTGAATTTCCAGGGCGAAAAACTGTTTTTT.

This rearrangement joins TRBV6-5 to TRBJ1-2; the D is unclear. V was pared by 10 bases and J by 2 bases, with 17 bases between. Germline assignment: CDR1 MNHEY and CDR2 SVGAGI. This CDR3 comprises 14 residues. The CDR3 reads CATTPRTPNYGYTF. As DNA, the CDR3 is TGTGCCACCACCCCCAGAACACCCAACTATGGCTACACCTTC.

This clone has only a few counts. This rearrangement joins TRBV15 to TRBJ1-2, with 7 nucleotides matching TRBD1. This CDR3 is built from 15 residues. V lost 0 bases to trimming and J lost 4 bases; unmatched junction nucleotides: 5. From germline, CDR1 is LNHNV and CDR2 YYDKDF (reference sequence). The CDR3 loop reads CATSRDRDSLYGYTF. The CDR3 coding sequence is TGTGCCACCAGCAGAGATCGGGACAGCCTCTATGGCTACACCTTC.

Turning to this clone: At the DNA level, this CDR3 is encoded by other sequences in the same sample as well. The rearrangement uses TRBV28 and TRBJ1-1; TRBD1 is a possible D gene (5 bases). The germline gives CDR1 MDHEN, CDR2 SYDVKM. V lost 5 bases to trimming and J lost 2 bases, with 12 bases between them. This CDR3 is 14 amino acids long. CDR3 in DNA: TGTGCCAGCAGTCTTAGACAGCCTAACACTGAAGCTTTCTTT. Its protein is CASSLRQPNTEAFF.

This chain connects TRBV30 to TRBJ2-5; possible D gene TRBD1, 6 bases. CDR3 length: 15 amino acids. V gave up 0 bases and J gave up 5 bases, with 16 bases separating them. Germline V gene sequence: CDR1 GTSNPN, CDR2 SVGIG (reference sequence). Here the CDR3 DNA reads TGTGCCTGGAGTGTGACAGGATCAACCAAGGAGACCCAGTACTTC. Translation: CAWSVTGSTKETQYF. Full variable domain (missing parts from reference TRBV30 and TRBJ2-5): SQTIHQWPATLVQPVGSPLSLECTVEGTSNPNLYWYRQAAGRGLQLLFYSVGIGQISSEVPQNLSASRPQDRQFILSSKKLLLSDSGFYLCAWSVTGSTKETQYFGPGTRLLVL.

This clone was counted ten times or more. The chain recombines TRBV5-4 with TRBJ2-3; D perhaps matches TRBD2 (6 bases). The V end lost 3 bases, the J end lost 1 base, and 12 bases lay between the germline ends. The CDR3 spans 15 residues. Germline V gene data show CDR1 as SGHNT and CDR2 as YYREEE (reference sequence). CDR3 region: CASSSDGGGTDTQYF. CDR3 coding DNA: TGTGCCAGCAGCTCGGACGGGGGAGGCACAGATACGCAGTATTTT. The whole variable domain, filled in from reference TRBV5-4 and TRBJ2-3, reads ETGVTQSPTHLIKTRGQQVTLRCSSQSGHNTVSWYQQALGQGPQFIFQYYREEENGRGNFPPRFSGLQFPNYSSELNVNALELDDSALYLCASSSDGGGTDTQYFGPGTRLTVL.